The rows below give T cell receptor beta chains drawn from one sample of a study of PD-1 blockade in classical Hodgkin lymphoma. Assay used: immunoSEQ multiplex PCR; TCRdb lists only in-frame clones, some missing. The sample includes under 20,000 clones, approximately 81% seen only once; the top ten take approximately 2.4%. Source: CD4+ T cells from blood, taken before the fourth cycle of nivolumab. The receptor set was obtained from a human donor with classical Hodgkin lymphoma. Both conserved end residues are part of each CDR3. A D gene is named only where the DNA matches it firmly. Where a row states a size, it is once, few, many or the class of an expanded clone; other rows omit it.

j_call: TRBJ1-2; v_call: TRBV19; clone_size: -; d_call: TRBD1; cdr3_aa: CASSMGNGDSYGYTF; cdr3_nt: TGTGCCAGTAGTATGGGAAATGGGGACAGCTATGGCTACACCTTC
j_call: TRBJ2-5; v_call: TRBV6-4; clone_size: -; d_call: -; cdr3_aa: CASSPQAGETQYF; cdr3_nt: TGTGCCAGCAGCCCCCAAGCGGGTGAGACCCAGTACTTC
j_call: TRBJ1-2; v_call: TRBV28; clone_size: -; d_call: -; cdr3_aa: CASLAFGGALGYGYTF; cdr3_nt: TGTGCCAGCCTCGCTTTCGGAGGGGCGCTGGGCTATGGCTACACCTTC
j_call: TRBJ2-2; v_call: TRBV5-1; clone_size: -; d_call: TRBD1; cdr3_aa: CASSLWTGRSVQTANTGELFF; cdr3_nt: TGCGCCAGCAGCCTCTGGACAGGGCGTAGCGTACAAACCGCGAACACCGGGGAGCTGTTTTTT
j_call: TRBJ2-3; v_call: TRBV5-1; clone_size: -; d_call: TRBD2; cdr3_aa: CASSPGLAGPWQYF; cdr3_nt: TGCGCCAGCAGCCCTGGACTAGCGGGGCCGTGGCAGTATTTT
j_call: TRBJ2-1; v_call: TRBV2; clone_size: -; d_call: TRBD1; cdr3_aa: CASSEAGVTGTANEQFF; cdr3_nt: TGTGCCAGCAGTGAAGCGGGGGTTACCGGGACAGCCAATGAGCAGTTCTTC
j_call: TRBJ1-1; v_call: TRBV19; clone_size: -; d_call: -; cdr3_aa: CASSLEGTEAFF; cdr3_nt: TGTGCCAGTAGTCTGGAGGGGACTGAAGCTTTCTTT
j_call: TRBJ1-5; v_call: TRBV2; clone_size: few; d_call: -; cdr3_aa: CASSENLLVWARSNQPQHF; cdr3_nt: TGTGCCAGCAGTGAAAATCTTCTTGTGTGGGCCCGTTCGAATCAGCCCCAGCATTTT
j_call: TRBJ2-4; v_call: TRBV4-1; clone_size: -; d_call: -; cdr3_aa: CASSRESIQYF; cdr3_nt: TGCGCCAGCAGCCGAGAAAGCATTCAGTACTTC
j_call: TRBJ1-1; v_call: TRBV30; clone_size: -; d_call: -; cdr3_aa: CAWSRDSMNTEAFF; cdr3_nt: TGTGCCTGGAGTAGGGACTCAATGAACACTGAAGCTTTCTTT
j_call: TRBJ1-2; v_call: TRBV2; clone_size: few; d_call: -; cdr3_aa: CASNRYTAYGYTF; cdr3_nt: TGTGCCAGCAACCGATACACCGCCTATGGCTACACCTTC
j_call: TRBJ2-1; v_call: TRBV5-5; clone_size: -; d_call: -; cdr3_aa: CASSLDGQGRYNEQFF; cdr3_nt: TGTGCCAGCAGCTTGGATGGGCAGGGTCGGTACAATGAGCAGTTCTTC
j_call: TRBJ1-3; v_call: TRBV9; clone_size: -; d_call: -; cdr3_aa: CASRSTPRDKERFSGNTIYF; cdr3_nt: TGTGCCAGCAGATCAACCCCCCGGGACAAGGAAAGATTCTCTGGAAACACCATATATTTT
j_call: TRBJ1-6; v_call: TRBV28; clone_size: -; d_call: TRBD1; cdr3_aa: CASRRTGVYYNSPLHF; cdr3_nt: TGTGCCAGTCGGCGAACAGGGGTCTACTATAATTCACCCCTCCACTTT
j_call: TRBJ1-1; v_call: TRBV7-9; clone_size: -; d_call: TRBD1; cdr3_aa: CASSLGITGGPRDTEAFF; cdr3_nt: TGTGCCAGCAGCTTGGGTATCACAGGGGGCCCTAGGGACACTGAAGCTTTCTTT
j_call: TRBJ1-3; v_call: TRBV7-2; clone_size: -; d_call: -; cdr3_aa: CASSHYQGHSGNTIYF; cdr3_nt: TGTGCCAGCAGCCATTACCAGGGGCACTCTGGAAACACCATATATTTT
j_call: TRBJ2-5; v_call: TRBV11-2; clone_size: -; d_call: TRBD2; cdr3_aa: CASSLDLSGRGTQYF; cdr3_nt: TGTGCCAGCAGCTTAGATCTTAGCGGGAGGGGGACCCAGTACTTC
j_call: TRBJ1-4; v_call: TRBV5-6; clone_size: once; d_call: -; cdr3_aa: CASSPRGTTNEKLFF; cdr3_nt: TGTGCCAGCAGCCCCAGGGGTACCACTAATGAAAAACTGTTTTTT
j_call: TRBJ2-4; v_call: TRBV25-1; clone_size: -; d_call: TRBD1; cdr3_aa: CASSEGTGKDIQYF; cdr3_nt: TGTGCCAGCAGTGAAGGGACAGGGAAGGACATTCAGTACTTC
j_call: TRBJ1-1; v_call: TRBV5-1; clone_size: -; d_call: -; cdr3_aa: CASSLNSRGISDTEAFF; cdr3_nt: TGCGCCAGCAGCTTGAATAGTCGGGGGATTTCGGACACTGAAGCTTTCTTT
j_call: TRBJ1-5; v_call: TRBV27; clone_size: -; d_call: TRBD1; cdr3_aa: CASSLRAGGGQPQHF; cdr3_nt: TGTGCCAGCAGTTTACGGGCAGGGGGCGGTCAGCCCCAGCATTTT
j_call: TRBJ1-4; v_call: TRBV7-6; clone_size: once; d_call: -; cdr3_aa: CASSSTLGATNEKLFF; cdr3_nt: TGTGCCAGCAGCTCGACTTTGGGGGCAACTAATGAAAAACTGTTTTTT
j_call: TRBJ1-5; v_call: TRBV5-5; clone_size: -; d_call: -; cdr3_aa: CASSLSGGNQPQHF; cdr3_nt: TGTGCCAGCAGCTTGTCGGGAGGCAATCAGCCCCAGCATTTT
j_call: TRBJ2-5; v_call: TRBV5-1; clone_size: -; d_call: TRBD1; cdr3_aa: CASSSTGGETQYF; cdr3_nt: TGCGCCAGCAGCTCGACAGGGGGAGAGACCCAGTACTTC
j_call: TRBJ2-2; v_call: TRBV11-2; clone_size: once; d_call: -; cdr3_aa: CASIRLEKSGELFF; cdr3_nt: TGTGCCAGCATACGGTTGGAAAAGTCGGGGGAGCTGTTTTTT
j_call: TRBJ1-4; v_call: TRBV5-1; clone_size: -; d_call: -; cdr3_aa: CASSRTGQGEKLFF; cdr3_nt: TGCGCCAGCAGCCGAACAGGGCAGGGTGAAAAACTGTTTTTT
j_call: TRBJ1-2; v_call: TRBV6-6; clone_size: -; d_call: -; cdr3_aa: CASRVREGNYGYTF; cdr3_nt: TGTGCCAGCAGAGTCCGGGAGGGGAACTATGGCTACACCTTC
j_call: TRBJ2-1; v_call: TRBV5-1; clone_size: -; d_call: TRBD2; cdr3_aa: CASSLVSSGRLYNEQFF; cdr3_nt: TGCGCCAGCAGCTTGGTTTCTAGCGGGAGGTTGTACAATGAGCAGTTCTTC
j_call: TRBJ1-2; v_call: TRBV7-2; clone_size: -; d_call: -; cdr3_aa: CASSLGVRQAVNYGYTF; cdr3_nt: TGTGCCAGCAGCTTAGGGGTTCGACAGGCCGTTAACTATGGCTACACCTTC
j_call: TRBJ2-6; v_call: TRBV18; clone_size: -; d_call: TRBD1; cdr3_aa: CASSLKNRDSAFGANVLTF; cdr3_nt: TGTGCCAGCTCACTGAAGAACCGGGACAGTGCCTTTGGGGCCAACGTCCTGACTTTC
j_call: TRBJ1-3; v_call: TRBV6-1; clone_size: few; d_call: TRBD1; cdr3_aa: CASRDRVSGNTIYF; cdr3_nt: TGTGCCAGCAGGGACAGGGTCTCTGGAAACACCATATATTTT
j_call: TRBJ1-1; v_call: TRBV4-3; clone_size: -; d_call: -; cdr3_aa: CASSQNPPGLGEAFF; cdr3_nt: TGCGCCAGCAGCCAGAACCCTCCGGGACTGGGGGAAGCTTTCTTT
j_call: TRBJ1-1; v_call: TRBV6-5; clone_size: -; d_call: -; cdr3_aa: CASSYGGRLNTEAFF; cdr3_nt: TGTGCCAGCAGTTACGGGGGCAGATTGAACACTGAAGCTTTCTTT
j_call: TRBJ1-4; v_call: TRBV5-4; clone_size: -; d_call: TRBD1; cdr3_aa: CASSLGGQGGEKLFF; cdr3_nt: TGTGCCAGCAGCTTAGGTGGACAGGGCGGTGAAAAACTGTTTTTT
j_call: TRBJ1-6; v_call: TRBV4-1; clone_size: -; d_call: -; cdr3_aa: CASSPTVAEGRGSPLHF; cdr3_nt: TGCGCCAGCAGCCCCACCGTTGCGGAGGGAAGAGGATCACCCCTCCACTTT
j_call: TRBJ1-2; v_call: TRBV19; clone_size: few; d_call: TRBD1; cdr3_aa: CASSRDRVEGYTF; cdr3_nt: TGTGCCAGTAGCCGGGACAGGGTAGAGGGCTACACCTTC
j_call: TRBJ2-1; v_call: TRBV21-1; clone_size: -; d_call: -; cdr3_aa: CASTQSSWGANEQFF; cdr3_nt: TGTGCCAGCACCCAGTCAAGTTGGGGGGCCAATGAGCAGTTCTTC
j_call: TRBJ2-2; v_call: TRBV27; clone_size: -; d_call: TRBD2; cdr3_aa: CASLGGGVAGELFF; cdr3_nt: TGTGCCAGCCTCGGCGGGGGGGTCGCCGGGGAGCTGTTTTTT
j_call: TRBJ2-3; v_call: TRBV11-3; clone_size: -; d_call: -; cdr3_aa: CASSWDATDTQYF; cdr3_nt: TGTGCCAGCAGCTGGGACGCCACAGATACGCAGTATTTT
j_call: TRBJ1-5; v_call: TRBV6-5; clone_size: -; d_call: -; cdr3_aa: CASSYFQFQPQHF; cdr3_nt: TGTGCCAGCAGTTACTTTCAGTTTCAGCCCCAGCATTTT
j_call: TRBJ2-5; v_call: TRBV27; clone_size: -; d_call: -; cdr3_aa: CASSLGGGPINQETQYF; cdr3_nt: TGTGCCAGCAGTTTAGGGGGGGGCCCGATAAACCAAGAGACCCAGTACTTC
j_call: TRBJ2-1; v_call: TRBV6-1; clone_size: -; d_call: TRBD2; cdr3_aa: CASSEVPFGGAYNEQFF; cdr3_nt: TGTGCCAGCAGTGAAGTACCTTTCGGGGGGGCCTACAATGAGCAGTTCTTC
j_call: TRBJ2-5; v_call: TRBV20-1; clone_size: -; d_call: -; cdr3_aa: CSALDETQYF; cdr3_nt: TGCAGTGCCTTGGATGAGACCCAGTACTTC
j_call: TRBJ1-1; v_call: TRBV2; clone_size: -; d_call: -; cdr3_aa: CASSESGFRTEAFF; cdr3_nt: TGTGCCAGCAGTGAAAGCGGGTTTAGGACTGAAGCTTTCTTT
j_call: TRBJ1-1; v_call: TRBV9; clone_size: -; d_call: -; cdr3_aa: CASSATGMNTEAFF; cdr3_nt: TGTGCCAGCAGCGCAACGGGGATGAACACTGAAGCTTTCTTT
j_call: TRBJ2-4; v_call: TRBV6-1; clone_size: -; d_call: -; cdr3_aa: CASSGNGFIQYF; cdr3_nt: TGTGCCAGCAGTGGAAATGGTTTCATTCAGTACTTC
j_call: TRBJ1-2; v_call: TRBV25-1; clone_size: few; d_call: TRBD1; cdr3_aa: CASSERQGSGYTF; cdr3_nt: TGTGCCAGCAGTGAGAGACAGGGGAGCGGCTACACCTTC
j_call: TRBJ2-1; v_call: TRBV19; clone_size: -; d_call: -; cdr3_aa: CASSMFVNEQFF; cdr3_nt: TGTGCCAGTAGTATGTTTGTCAATGAGCAGTTCTTC
j_call: TRBJ2-3; v_call: TRBV7-2; clone_size: -; d_call: TRBD2; cdr3_aa: CASSSGVLAGGSTDTQYF; cdr3_nt: TGTGCCAGCAGCTCAGGGGTGCTAGCGGGGGGTAGCACAGATACGCAGTATTTT
j_call: TRBJ2-7; v_call: TRBV2; clone_size: -; d_call: TRBD2; cdr3_aa: CASRERVGRGYEQYF; cdr3_nt: TGTGCCAGCAGAGAGAGAGTGGGGAGGGGCTACGAGCAGTACTTC
j_call: TRBJ2-5; v_call: TRBV30; clone_size: -; d_call: -; cdr3_aa: CAWSLGRETQYF; cdr3_nt: TGTGCCTGGAGTTTAGGGAGAGAGACCCAGTACTTC
j_call: TRBJ2-2; v_call: TRBV7-6; clone_size: -; d_call: -; cdr3_aa: CASSLGTGNTGELFF; cdr3_nt: TGTGCCAGCAGCTTAGGAACGGGGAACACCGGGGAGCTGTTTTTT
j_call: TRBJ1-6; v_call: TRBV2; clone_size: -; d_call: -; cdr3_aa: CASRRRPLGNNSPLHF; cdr3_nt: TGTGCCAGCAGGCGGCGACCCCTCGGGAATAATTCACCCCTCCACTTT
j_call: TRBJ2-7; v_call: TRBV10-3; clone_size: -; d_call: -; cdr3_aa: CAISGLATYEQYF; cdr3_nt: TGTGCCATCAGTGGGCTAGCGACCTACGAGCAGTACTTC
j_call: TRBJ2-3; v_call: TRBV7-2; clone_size: -; d_call: -; cdr3_aa: CASSPMLGERGSGQYF; cdr3_nt: TGTGCCAGCAGCCCTATGTTGGGGGAACGGGGTAGTGGGCAGTATTTT
j_call: TRBJ1-2; v_call: TRBV5-6; clone_size: -; d_call: TRBD1; cdr3_aa: CASSWRGTGVYGYTF; cdr3_nt: TGTGCCAGCAGCTGGCGGGGGACAGGGGTTTATGGCTACACCTTC